The clone carrying this TCR beta chain was detected many times. Its specificity is unknown. Cell sorting via CD45RO/CCR7/CD25/CD127/CD95/CD27 was performed to obtain CD4+ naive, central memory, regulatory and stem cell-like memory cells. This entry comes from a study of beta chain features in type 1 diabetes. Findings of the study overall: Fewer junction insertions and more nucleotide deletions appeared in type 1 diabetes patients. Since sequencing was performed on cDNA, cells with high TCR expression could be over-represented. People with Type 1 diabetes carried modestly yet significantly shorter TCRB CDR3s in all four CD4+ subsets.

Of the isolated RNA, all was reverse transcribed, and so the sequenced material was expressed TCRB transcripts. The assay was immunoSEQ multiplex PCR, and TCRdb's table has in-frame clones only and misses some. The data contain 130,000 to 150,000 clones, about an eighth of them singletons. This receptor was taken from a man aged 18 to 30 with type 1 diabetes. The sequenced material came from central memory CD4+ T cells from blood.

The CDR3 reads CASSPPAVNTEAFF. As DNA, the CDR3 is TGTGCCAGCAGCCCACCGGCAGTGAACACTGAAGCTTTCTTT. The chain employs TRBV14 and TRBJ1-1; D is ambiguous. CDR1 and CDR2 from the germline V gene are SGHDN and FVKESK. CDR3 length equals 14 residues. The V end was cut by 4 bases, the J end by 0 bases, with 9 bases between.